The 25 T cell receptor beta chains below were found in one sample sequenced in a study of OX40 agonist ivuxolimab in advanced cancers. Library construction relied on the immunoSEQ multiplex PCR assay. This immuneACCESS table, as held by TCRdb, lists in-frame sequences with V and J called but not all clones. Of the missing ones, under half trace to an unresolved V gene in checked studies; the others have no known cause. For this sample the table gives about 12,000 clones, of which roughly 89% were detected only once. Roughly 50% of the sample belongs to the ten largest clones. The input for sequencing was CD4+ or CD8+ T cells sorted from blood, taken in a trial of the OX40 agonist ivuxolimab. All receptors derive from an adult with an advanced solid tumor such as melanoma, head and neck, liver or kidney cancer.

The CDR3 here is CASSPLGYRADTQYF. For the CDR3, the DNA is TGTGCCAGCAGCCCCCTAGGCTACAGGGCAGATACGCAGTATTTT. The chain couples TRBV11-2 to TRBJ2-3; a weak D match, TRBD1 (6 bases). This CDR3 comprises 15 residues. Between the trimmed V and J ends, which lost 5 bases and 4 bases, there was a span of 16 bases. CDR1 is SGHAT, CDR2 FQNNGV, per germline.

The CDR3 bases are TGTGCCAGCAGTGTCGGACAGGGGAGTAATGAAAAACTGTTTTTT. Its protein product is CASSVGQGSNEKLFF. The chain couples TRBV6-4 to TRBJ1-4; 9 bases map to TRBD1. The CDR3 consists of 15 residues. CDR1 and CDR2 (germline): MRHNA, SNTAGT. V lost 4 bases to trimming and J lost 4 bases; unmatched junction nucleotides: 4.

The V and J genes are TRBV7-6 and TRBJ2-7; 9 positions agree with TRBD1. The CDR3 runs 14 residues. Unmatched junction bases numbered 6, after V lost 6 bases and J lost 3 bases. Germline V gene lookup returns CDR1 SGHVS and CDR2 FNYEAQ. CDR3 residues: CASSYRDRDYEQYF. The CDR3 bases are TGTGCCAGCAGTTACCGGGACAGGGACTACGAGCAGTACTTC. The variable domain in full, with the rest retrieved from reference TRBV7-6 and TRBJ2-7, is GAGVSQSPRYKVTKRGQDVALRCDPISGHVSLYWYRQALGQGPEFLTYFNYEAQQDKSGLPNDRFSAERPEGSISTLTIQRTEQRDSAMYRCASSYRDRDYEQYFGPGTRLTVT.

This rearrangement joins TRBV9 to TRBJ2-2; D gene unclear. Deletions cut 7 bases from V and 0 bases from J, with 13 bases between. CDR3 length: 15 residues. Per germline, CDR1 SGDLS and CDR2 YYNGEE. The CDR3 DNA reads TGTGCCAGCGCCATTGGAGACACGAACACCGGGGAGCTGTTTTTT. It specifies CASAIGDTNTGELFF. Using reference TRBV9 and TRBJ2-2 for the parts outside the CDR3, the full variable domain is DSGVTQTPKHLITATGQRVTLRCSPRSGDLSVYWYQQSLDQGLQFLIQYYNGEERAKGNILERFSAQQFPDLHSELNLSSLELGDSALYFCASAIGDTNTGELFFGEGSRLTVL.

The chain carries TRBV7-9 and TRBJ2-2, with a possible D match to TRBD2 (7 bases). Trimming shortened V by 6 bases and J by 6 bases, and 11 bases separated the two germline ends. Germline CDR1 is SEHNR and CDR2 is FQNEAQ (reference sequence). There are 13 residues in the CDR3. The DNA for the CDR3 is TGTGCCAGCAGTAGGGGGGGTGCCGGGGAGCTGTTTTTT. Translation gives CASSRGGAGELFF.

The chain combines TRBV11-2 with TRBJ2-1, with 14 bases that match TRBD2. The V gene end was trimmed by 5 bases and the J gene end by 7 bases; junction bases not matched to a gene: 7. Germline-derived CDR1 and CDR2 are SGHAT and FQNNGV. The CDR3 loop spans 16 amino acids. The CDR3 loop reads CASSVGLAGAGNEQFF. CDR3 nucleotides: TGTGCCAGCAGCGTGGGACTAGCGGGAGCTGGGAATGAGCAGTTCTTC.

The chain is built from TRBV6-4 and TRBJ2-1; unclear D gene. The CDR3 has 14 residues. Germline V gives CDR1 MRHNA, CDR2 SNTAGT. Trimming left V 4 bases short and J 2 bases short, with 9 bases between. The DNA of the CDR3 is TGTGCCAGCAGTGCCGACGGAACCTACAATGAGCAGTTCTTC. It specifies CASSADGTYNEQFF.

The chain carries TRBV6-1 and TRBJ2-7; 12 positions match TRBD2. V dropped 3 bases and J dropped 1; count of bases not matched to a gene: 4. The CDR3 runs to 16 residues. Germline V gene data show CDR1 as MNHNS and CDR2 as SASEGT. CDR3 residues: CASSETGTSGSYEQYF. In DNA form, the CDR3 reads TGTGCCAGCAGTGAGACCGGGACTAGCGGGTCCTACGAGCAGTACTTC.

CDR3 coding DNA: TGTGCCAGCTCAGGGAGGGAATTCCAAGAGACCCAGTACTTC. It specifies CASSGREFQETQYF. V gene TRBV6-1 combines with J gene TRBJ2-5, with 7 bases identical to TRBD2. Germline V gene data show CDR1 as MNHNS and CDR2 as SASEGT. The junction had 7 bases not matched to a gene; V was cut back by 8 bases and J by 1 base. The CDR3 has 14 residues.

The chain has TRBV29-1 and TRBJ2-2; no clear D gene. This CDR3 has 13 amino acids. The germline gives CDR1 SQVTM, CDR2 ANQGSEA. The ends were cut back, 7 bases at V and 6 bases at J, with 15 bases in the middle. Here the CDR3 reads CSAPGLTAGELFF. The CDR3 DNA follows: TGCAGCGCTCCGGGTCTTACAGCCGGGGAGCTGTTTTTT.

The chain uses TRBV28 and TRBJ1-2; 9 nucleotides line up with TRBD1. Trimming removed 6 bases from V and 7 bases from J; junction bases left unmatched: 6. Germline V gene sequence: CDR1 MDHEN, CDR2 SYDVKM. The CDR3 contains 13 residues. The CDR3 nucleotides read TGTGCCAGCAGACGGGACAGGGTTGTTGGCTACACCTTC. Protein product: CASRRDRVVGYTF.

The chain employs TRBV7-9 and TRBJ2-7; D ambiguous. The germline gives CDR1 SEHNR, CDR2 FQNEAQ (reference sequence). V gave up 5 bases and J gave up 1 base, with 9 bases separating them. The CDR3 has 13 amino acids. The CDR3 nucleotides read TGTGCCAGCAGCCCCCGCGGTTCCTACGAGCAGTACTTC. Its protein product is CASSPRGSYEQYF.

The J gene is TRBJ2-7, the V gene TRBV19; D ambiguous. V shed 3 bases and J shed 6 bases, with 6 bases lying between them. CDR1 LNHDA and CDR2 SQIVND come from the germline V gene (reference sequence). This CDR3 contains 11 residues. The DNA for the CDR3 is TGTGCCAGTAGTATGGGGTCCGAGCAGTACTTC. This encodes CASSMGSEQYF.

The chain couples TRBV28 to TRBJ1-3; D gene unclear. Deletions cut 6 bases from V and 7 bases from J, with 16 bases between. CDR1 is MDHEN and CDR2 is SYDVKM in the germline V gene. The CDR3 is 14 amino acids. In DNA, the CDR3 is TGTGCCAGCAGCTCCCTGTTCAGCGGTAACACCATATATTTT. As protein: CASSSLFSGNTIYF. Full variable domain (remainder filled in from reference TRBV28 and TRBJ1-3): DVKVTQSSRYLVKRTGEKVFLECVQDMDHENMFWYRQDPGLGLRLIYFSYDVKMKEKGDIPEGYSVSREKKERFSLILESASTNQTSMYLCASSSLFSGNTIYFGEGSWLTVV.

CDR3 coding DNA: TGTGCCAGCAGCTTGGGGGCGGGCGCCTACTACGAGCAGTACTTC. It codes for CASSLGAGAYYEQYF. The chain combines TRBV5-4 with TRBJ2-7, with a weak D call TRBD2 (5 bases). There are 15 residues in the CDR3. V was clipped by 0 bases and J by 3 bases, with 13 bases between them. Germline V gene sequence: CDR1 SGHNT, CDR2 YYREEE (reference sequence).

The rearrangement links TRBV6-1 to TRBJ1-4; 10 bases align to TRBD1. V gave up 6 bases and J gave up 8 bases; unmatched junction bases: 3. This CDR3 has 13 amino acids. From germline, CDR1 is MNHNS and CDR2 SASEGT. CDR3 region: CASSLDRGEKLFF. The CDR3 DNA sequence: TGTGCCAGCAGCCTGGACAGGGGGGAAAAACTGTTTTTT.

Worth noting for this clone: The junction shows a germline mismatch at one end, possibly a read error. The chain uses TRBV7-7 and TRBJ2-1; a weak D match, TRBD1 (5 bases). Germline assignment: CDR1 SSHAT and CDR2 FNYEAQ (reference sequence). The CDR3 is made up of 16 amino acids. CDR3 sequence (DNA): TGTGCTAGCAGCCCTCTCCAGGGTTCCGGTTACAATGAGCAGTTCTTC. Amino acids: CASSPLQGSGYNEQFF. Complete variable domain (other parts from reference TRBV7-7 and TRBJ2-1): GAGVSQSPRYKVTKRGQDVTLRCDPISSHATLYWYQQALGQGPEFLTYFNYEAQPDKSGLPSDRFSAERPEGSISTLTIQRTEQRDSAMYRCASSPLQGSGYNEQFFGPGTRLTVL.

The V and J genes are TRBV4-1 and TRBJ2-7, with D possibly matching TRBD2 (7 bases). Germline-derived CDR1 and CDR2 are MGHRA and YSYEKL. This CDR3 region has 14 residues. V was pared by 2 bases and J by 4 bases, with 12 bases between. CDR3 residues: CASSQPGGLYEQYF. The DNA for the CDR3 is TGCGCCAGCAGCCAACCCGGGGGGCTGTACGAGCAGTACTTC.

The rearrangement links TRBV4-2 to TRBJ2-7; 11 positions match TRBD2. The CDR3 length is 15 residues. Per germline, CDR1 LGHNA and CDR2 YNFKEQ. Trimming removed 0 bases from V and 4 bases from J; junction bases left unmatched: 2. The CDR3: CASSQELAGDYEQYF. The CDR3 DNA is TGTGCCAGCAGCCAAGAACTAGCGGGAGATTACGAGCAGTACTTC.

This chain's CDR3 is CASRTGTSYNEQFF. The CDR3 nucleotides are TGTGCCAGCAGGACCGGGACAAGTTACAATGAGCAGTTCTTC. V usage is TRBV28 and J usage is TRBJ2-1; D is possibly TRBD1 (6 bases). Germline V gene lookup returns CDR1 MDHEN and CDR2 SYDVKM. The length of the CDR3 is 14 residues. The ends were cut back, 6 bases at V and 4 bases at J, with 13 bases in the middle.

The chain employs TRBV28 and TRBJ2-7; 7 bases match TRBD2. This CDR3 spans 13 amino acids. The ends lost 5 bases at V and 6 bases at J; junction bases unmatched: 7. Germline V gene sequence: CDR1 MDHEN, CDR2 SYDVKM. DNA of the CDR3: TGTGCCAGCAGTCCCGGACTAGTCCCCGAGCAGTACTTC. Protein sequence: CASSPGLVPEQYF.

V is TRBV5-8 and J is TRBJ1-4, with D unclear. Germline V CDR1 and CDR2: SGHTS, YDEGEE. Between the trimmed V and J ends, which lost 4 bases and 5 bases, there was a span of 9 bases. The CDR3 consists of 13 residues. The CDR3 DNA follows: TGTGCCAGCAGCGAAGGACGGAATGAAAAACTGTTTTTT. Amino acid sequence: CASSEGRNEKLFF. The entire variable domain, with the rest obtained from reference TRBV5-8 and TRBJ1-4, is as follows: EAGVTQSPTHLIKTRGQQATLRCSPISGHTSVYWYQQALGLGLQFLLWYDEGEERNRGNFPPRFSGRQFPNYSSELNVNALELEDSALYLCASSEGRNEKLFFGSGTQLSVL.

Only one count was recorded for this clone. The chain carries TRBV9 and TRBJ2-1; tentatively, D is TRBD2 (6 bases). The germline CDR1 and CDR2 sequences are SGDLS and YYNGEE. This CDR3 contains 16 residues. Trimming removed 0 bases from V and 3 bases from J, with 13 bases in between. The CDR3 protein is CASSVGVAVNYNEQFF. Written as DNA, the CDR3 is TGTGCCAGCAGCGTAGGAGTAGCGGTAAACTACAATGAGCAGTTCTTC.

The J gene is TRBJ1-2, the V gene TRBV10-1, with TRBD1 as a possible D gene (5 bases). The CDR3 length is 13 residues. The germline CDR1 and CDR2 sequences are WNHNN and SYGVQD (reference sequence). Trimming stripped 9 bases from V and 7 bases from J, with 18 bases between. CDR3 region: CARLGRQQGGYTF. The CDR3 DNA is TGCGCCAGGCTGGGCAGGCAGCAGGGTGGCTACACCTTC.

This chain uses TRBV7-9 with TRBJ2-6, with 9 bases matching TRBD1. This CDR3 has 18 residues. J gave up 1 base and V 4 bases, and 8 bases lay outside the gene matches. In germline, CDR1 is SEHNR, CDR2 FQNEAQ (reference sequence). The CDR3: CASSSTRGTGSGANVLTF. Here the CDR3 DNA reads TGTGCCAGCAGCTCCACGAGGGGGACAGGGTCTGGGGCCAACGTCCTGACTTTC. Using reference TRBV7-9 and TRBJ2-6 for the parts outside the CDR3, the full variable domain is DTGVSQNPRHKITKRGQNVTFRCDPISEHNRLYWYRQTLGQGPEFLTYFQNEAQLEKSRLLSDRFSAERPKGSFSTLEIQRTEQGDSAMYLCASSSTRGTGSGANVLTFGAGSRLTVL.